This TCR beta chain was retrieved from a study of T cell responses to AZD1222 COVID-19 vaccine. Overall study findings and caveats: Repertoires were obtained solely post-peak T cell response. Donors in the cohort were predominantly white British and more often female, and clonal diversity was possibly underestimated.

The method was immunoSEQ multiplex PCR; TCRdb's version includes in-frame clones alone and lacks a portion of them. The sample has 90,000 to 150,000 clones; more than 75% are singletons. Germline values: CDR1 SGHTA, CDR2 FQGNSA. The V gene end was trimmed by 10 bases and the J gene end by 7 bases; junction bases not matched to a gene: 5. The CDR3 covers 13 residues. To note about this clone: The antigen is not known.

This sequence originates from an adult in good health. The sequences come from peripheral blood, collected on day 0 of AZD1222 vaccination. The V and J genes are TRBV7-2 and TRBJ1-4, with 11 bases matching TRBD1. The CDR3 is CAIRTGGVEKLFF. The CDR3 DNA reads TGTGCCATCCGGACAGGGGGCGTTGAAAAACTGTTTTTT.